Below are 8 T cell receptor beta chains sequenced from a single sample in a study of CD8+CD57+ T cells in acquired aplastic anemia. The template for TCR beta VDJ and CDR3 sequence profiling was genomic DNA. TCRdb itself ran the reads through MiXCR, one entry per CDR3 protein. The table lists hundreds of thousands of distinct CDR3 sequences, around 30% of them singletons, with under 0.95% in the top ten. All patients picked for sequencing had shown, by flow cytometry, an expansion of CD8+CD57+ cells. Sequenced material: sorted CD4+, CD8+, or CD8+CD57+ T cells (not recorded which) from PBMCs. The source of these receptors is a human donor with aplastic anemia.

This clonotype came up a few times. This chain's CDR3 is CASSLAKMGVVEQYF. The DNA of the CDR3 is TGTGCCAGCAGCTTGGCCAAAATGGGGGTTGTCGAGCAGTACTTC. This chain connects TRBV5-6 to TRBJ2-7; D is possibly TRBD1 or TRBD2 (5 bases each). The CDR3 totals 15 residues. Germline CDR1 reads SGHDT; CDR2 reads YYEEEE. The germline V and J ends were trimmed by 0 bases and 6 bases, with 16 bases remaining between them.

In regard to this clonotype: This may stem from a read error, because a much larger clone lies one nucleotide away. This chain connects TRBV7-8 to TRBJ1-4; tentatively, D is TRBD1 (5 bases). The germline V gene encodes CDR1 SGHVS and CDR2 FQNEAQ. The CDR3 covers 14 residues. The CDR3 protein is CASSLGRGGEKLSF. CDR3 DNA: TGTGCCAGCAGCTTAGGTAGGGGAGGTGAAAAACTGTCTTTT.

V usage is TRBV5-5 and J usage is TRBJ1-1, with a tentative D call TRBD1 (6 bases). CDR1 and CDR2 (germline): SGHKS, YYEKEE (reference sequence). Trimming shortened V by 1 base and J by 5 bases, and 15 bases separated the two germline ends. The CDR3 is made up of 15 amino acids. This chain's CDR3 is CASSLWEQGLTEAFF. The CDR3 DNA reads TGTGCCAGCAGCTTGTGGGAACAGGGATTGACTGAAGCTTTCTTT. Supplemented by reference TRBV5-5 and TRBJ1-1, the full variable domain reads DAGVTQSPTHLIKTRGQQVTLRCSPISGHKSVSWYQQVLGQGPQFIFQYYEKEERGRGNFPDRFSARQFPNYSSELNVNALLLGDSALYLCASSLWEQGLTEAFFGQGTRLTVV.

This clonotype was seen a few times. J is TRBJ1-1 and V is TRBV5-5; D is unresolved. Trimming took off 0 bases at V and 7 bases at J, with 13 bases between the two ends. This CDR3 contains 14 residues. Germline values: CDR1 SGHKS, CDR2 YYEKEE (reference sequence). For the CDR3, the DNA is TGTGCCAGCAGCTTGGGCTGGGGAGGAATTGAAGCTTTCTTT. It translates to CASSLGWGGIEAFF.

Ten or more counts support this clonotype. The chain uses TRBV9 and TRBJ2-1; D is unresolved. Trimming removed 4 bases from V and 6 bases from J, with 17 bases in between. The CDR3 loop spans 15 amino acids. Germline V gene data show CDR1 as SGDLS and CDR2 as YYNGEE. In nucleotides, the CDR3 is TGTGCCAGCAGCCGAACACCCGGAGAGCCCAATGAGCAGTTCTTC. It encodes CASSRTPGEPNEQFF.

Concerning this clonotype: Since no conserved phenylalanine or tryptophan closes the CDR3, a read error is the likely cause. The CDR3 region has the DNA TGTGCCAGCAGCTTAGGGCTGGGACAGCCGGATTCCTACGAGCAGTACCTC. Protein product: CASSLGLGQPDSYEQYL. The rearrangement joins TRBV7-2 to TRBJ2-7; 7 bases line up with TRBD1. This CDR3 contains 17 residues. CDR1 SGHTA and CDR2 FQGNSA come from the germline V gene. Germline trimming cut 1 base from V and 1 base from J; bases unmatched to any gene: 10.

As regards this clonotype: An end of the junction differs from the germline gene, which may be a read error. The J gene is TRBJ2-7, the V gene TRBV6-1; D is ambiguous. CDR3 size: 14 residues. Germline V CDR1 and CDR2: MNHNS, SASEGT. Here the CDR3 reads CASRDGSYSYEQHF. CDR3 DNA: TGTGCCAGCAGGGACGGATCGTACTCCTACGAGCAGCACTTC.

This clonotype was picked up many times. The chain links TRBV10-3 to TRBJ2-5; D unresolved. This CDR3 has 13 residues. V lost 6 bases and J 5 bases, leaving 13 bases between the germline ends. The V gene's germline CDR1 is ENHRY and CDR2 SYGVKD. CDR3: CAIRDLGEETQYF. The CDR3 DNA is TGTGCCATCAGGGATCTAGGAGAGGAGACCCAGTACTTC.